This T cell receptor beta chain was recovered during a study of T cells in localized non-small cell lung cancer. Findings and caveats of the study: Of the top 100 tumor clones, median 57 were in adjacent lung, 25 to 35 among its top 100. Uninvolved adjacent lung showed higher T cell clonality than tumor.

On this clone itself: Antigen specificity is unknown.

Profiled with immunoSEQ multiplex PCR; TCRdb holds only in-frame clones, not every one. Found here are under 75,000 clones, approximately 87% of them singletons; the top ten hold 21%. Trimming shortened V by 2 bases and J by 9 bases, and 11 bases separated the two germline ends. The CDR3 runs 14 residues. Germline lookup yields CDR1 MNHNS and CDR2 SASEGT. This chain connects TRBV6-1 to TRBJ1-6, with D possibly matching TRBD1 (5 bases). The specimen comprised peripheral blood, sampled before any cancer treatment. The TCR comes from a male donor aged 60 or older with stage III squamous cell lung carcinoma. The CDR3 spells CASSEQGFGSPLHF. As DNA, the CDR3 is TGTGCCAGCAGTGAACAGGGTTTTGGTTCACCCCTCCACTTT.